This entry lists 5 T cell receptor beta chains sequenced from one sample in a study of blood T cell repertoires in COVID-19 (dated by TCRdb to the early 2020s). Library construction relied on the immunoSEQ multiplex PCR assay. TCRdb stores this immuneACCESS table with in-frame sequences only. Part of the clones is absent; in the studies checked, under half of the shortfall reflects unresolved V genes, and no reason is known for the rest. The sample includes about 130,000 clones, with 85% observed a single time. About 6.2% of the sample goes to the ten largest clones. The sequenced sample was peripheral blood. These receptors originate from a man of 80 years or more with active or convalescent COVID-19.

This clone was detected only a few times. The chain employs TRBV24-1 and TRBJ2-3; tentative D call: TRBD2 (5 bases). CDR3 length equals 19 residues. V was trimmed by 5 bases and J by 0 bases, leaving 23 bases between them. Per germline, CDR1 KGHDR and CDR2 SFDVKD. DNA for the CDR3: TGTGCCACCAGTGGCATCGGCGGAACGGAGGTCGTTAGCACAGATACGCAGTATTTT. Translation gives CATSGIGGTEVVSTDTQYF.

This sequence joins TRBV7-2 and TRBJ1-3; no definite D call. The germline CDR1 and CDR2 sequences are SGHTA and FQGNSA. The CDR3 is 15 residues long. V lost 2 bases and J lost 5, with 13 bases in between. CDR3 sequence reads: CASSLTGLERNTIYF. The CDR3 DNA follows: TGTGCCAGCAGCTTAACGGGGTTAGAAAGAAACACCATATATTTT.

V usage is TRBV5-5 and J usage is TRBJ2-7, with 9 bases matching TRBD1. The CDR3 runs to 16 residues. Germline V CDR1 and CDR2: SGHKS, YYEKEE (reference sequence). Germline trimming cut 1 base from V and 0 bases from J; bases unmatched to any gene: 5. The CDR3 DNA follows: TGTGCCAGCAGCTTGCTGGGACAGGGTAGCTCCTACGAGCAGTACTTC. Its protein is CASSLLGQGSSYEQYF.

The rearrangement links TRBV27 to TRBJ2-1, with 10 positions matching TRBD2. The CDR3 loop spans 19 amino acids. The ends lost 4 bases at V and 6 bases at J; junction bases unmatched: 18. Germline V gene data show CDR1 as MNHEY and CDR2 as SMNVEV (reference sequence). The CDR3 protein is CASSSTGGSSGRAINEQFF. DNA of the CDR3: TGTGCCAGCAGTTCCACAGGAGGATCGAGCGGGAGGGCCATCAATGAGCAGTTCTTC.

V is TRBV6-6 and J is TRBJ1-2, with 9 bases identical to TRBD1. This CDR3 contains 19 residues. Trimming took 5 bases from V and 4 from J; bases not matched to a gene: 20. Germline CDR1 MNHNY, CDR2 SVGAGI (reference sequence). As DNA, the CDR3 is TGTGCCAGCAGTCAATCTAGAGGACAGGGGCAAGCGGGTGGCTATGGCTACACCTTC. Translated, it gives CASSQSRGQGQAGGYGYTF.